The clone carrying this TCR beta chain showed up just a few times. The data were obtained in a study of early T cells in non-severe SARS-CoV-2 infection. TCRdb independently ran MiXCR on the 5' RACE reads; one entry per CDR3 protein. The repertoire holds tens of thousands of distinct CDR3 sequences, with 9% to 10% as singletons. This clonotype was obtained from an adult who was a healthcare worker with PCR-confirmed SARS-CoV-2 infection or an uninfected control (not recorded which). This sample comprised whole blood, obtained at baseline.

This chain's CDR3 is CASCRDRGSEAFF. The CDR3 DNA reads TGCGCCAGCTGCCGGGACAGGGGATCTGAAGCTTTCTTT. The chain links TRBV5-1 to TRBJ1-1, with 10 nucleotides matching TRBD1. Germline CDR1 reads SGHRS; CDR2 reads YFSETQ. V gave up 7 bases and J gave up 6 bases; unmatched junction bases: 6. This CDR3 spans 13 amino acids.